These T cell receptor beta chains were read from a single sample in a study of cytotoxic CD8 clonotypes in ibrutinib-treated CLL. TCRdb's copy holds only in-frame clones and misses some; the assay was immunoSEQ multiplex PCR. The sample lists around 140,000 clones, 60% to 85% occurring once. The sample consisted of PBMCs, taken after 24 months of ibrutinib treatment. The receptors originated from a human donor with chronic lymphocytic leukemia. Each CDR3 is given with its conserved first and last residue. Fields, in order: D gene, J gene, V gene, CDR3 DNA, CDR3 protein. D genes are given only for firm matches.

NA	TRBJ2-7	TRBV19	TGTGCCAGTTGGGGCCGGGTCGGGGCCCCCGGGGAGCAGTACTTC	CASWGRVGAPGEQYF
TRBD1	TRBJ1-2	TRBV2	TGTGCGACAGGGGCCAACTATGGCTACACCTTC	CATGANYGYTF
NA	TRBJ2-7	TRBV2	TGTGCCAGCAAGCAGGAGTCCTACGAGCAGTACTTC	CASKQESYEQYF
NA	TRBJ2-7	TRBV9	TGTGCCAGCAGCGTAGGGGGAGCCGGCTACGAGCAGTACTTC	CASSVGGAGYEQYF
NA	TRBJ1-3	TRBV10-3	TGTGCCATCAGTGGAGGGGACCTCTCTGGAAACACCATATATTTT	CAISGGDLSGNTIYF
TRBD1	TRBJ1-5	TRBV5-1	TGCGCCAGCAGCTTACAGGGGGACAGCAAACAGCCCCAGCATTTT	CASSLQGDSKQPQHF
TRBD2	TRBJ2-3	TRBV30	TGTGCCTGGAGTGTACAACCAACTAGCGGAGATACGCAGTATTTT	CAWSVQPTSGDTQYF
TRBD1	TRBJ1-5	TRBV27	TGTGCCAGCAGGGACAGGATCCTTAGCAATCAGCCCCAGCATTTT	CASRDRILSNQPQHF
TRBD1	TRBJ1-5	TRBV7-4	TGTGCCCCAAATCGCCCGGGACAGGGGGCCCTGGGGAATCAGCCCCAGCATTTT	CAPNRPGQGALGNQPQHF
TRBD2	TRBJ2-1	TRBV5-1	TGCGCCAGCAGCTACCGGACTAGCGGGGGGGCCTTCTACAATGAGCAGTTCTTC	CASSYRTSGGAFYNEQFF